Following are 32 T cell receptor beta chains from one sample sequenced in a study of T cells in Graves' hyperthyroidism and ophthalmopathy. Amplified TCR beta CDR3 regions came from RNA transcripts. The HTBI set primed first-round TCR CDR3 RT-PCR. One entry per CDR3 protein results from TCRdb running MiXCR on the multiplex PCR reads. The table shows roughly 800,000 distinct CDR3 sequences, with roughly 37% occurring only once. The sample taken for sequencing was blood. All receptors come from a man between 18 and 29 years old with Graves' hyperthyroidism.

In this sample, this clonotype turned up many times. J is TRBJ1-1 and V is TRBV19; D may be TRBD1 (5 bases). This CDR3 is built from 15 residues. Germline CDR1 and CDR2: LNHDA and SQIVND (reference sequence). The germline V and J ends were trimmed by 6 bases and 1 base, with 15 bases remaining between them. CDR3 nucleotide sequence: TGTGCCAGTAGGTTCGGGGGGGTATGGAACACTGAAGCTTTCTTT. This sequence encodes CASRFGGVWNTEAFF.

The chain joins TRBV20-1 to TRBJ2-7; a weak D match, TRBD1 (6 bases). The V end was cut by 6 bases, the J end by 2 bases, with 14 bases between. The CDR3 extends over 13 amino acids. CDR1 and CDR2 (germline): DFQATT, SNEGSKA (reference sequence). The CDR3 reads CSAGPGHAYEQYF. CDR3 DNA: TGCAGTGCCGGACCGGGACACGCCTACGAGCAGTACTTC.

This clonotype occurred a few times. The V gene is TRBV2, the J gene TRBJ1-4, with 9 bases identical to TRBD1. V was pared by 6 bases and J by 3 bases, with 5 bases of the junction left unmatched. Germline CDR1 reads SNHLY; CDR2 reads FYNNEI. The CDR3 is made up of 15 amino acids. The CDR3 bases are TGTGCCAGCAGCCAGAGACAGGGGGCTAATGAAAAACTGTTTTTT. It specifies CASSQRQGANEKLFF.

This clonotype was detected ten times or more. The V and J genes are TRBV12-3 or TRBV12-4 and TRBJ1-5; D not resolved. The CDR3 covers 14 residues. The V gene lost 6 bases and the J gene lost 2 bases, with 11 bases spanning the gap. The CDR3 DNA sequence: TGTGCCAGCAGACTAACGGACGGCAATCAGCCCCAGCATTTT. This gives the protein CASRLTDGNQPQHF.

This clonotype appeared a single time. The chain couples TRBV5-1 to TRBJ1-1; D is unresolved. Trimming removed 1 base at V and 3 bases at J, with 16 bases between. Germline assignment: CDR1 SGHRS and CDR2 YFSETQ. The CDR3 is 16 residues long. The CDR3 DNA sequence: TGCGCCAGCAGCTTGCCTCGAGGAACGGAGGACACTGAAGCTTTCTTT. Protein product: CASSLPRGTEDTEAFF.

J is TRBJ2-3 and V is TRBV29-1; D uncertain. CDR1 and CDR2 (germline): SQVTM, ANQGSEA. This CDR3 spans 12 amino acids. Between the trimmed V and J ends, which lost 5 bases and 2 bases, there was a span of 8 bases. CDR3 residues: CSVSQLTDTQYF. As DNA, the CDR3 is TGCAGCGTTAGCCAGCTCACAGATACGCAGTATTTT.

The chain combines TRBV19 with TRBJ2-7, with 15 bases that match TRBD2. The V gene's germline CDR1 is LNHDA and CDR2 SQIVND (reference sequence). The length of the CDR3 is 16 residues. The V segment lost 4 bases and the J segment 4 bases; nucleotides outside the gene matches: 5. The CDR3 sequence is CASSTGTSGRIYEQYF. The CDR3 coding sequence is TGTGCCAGTAGTACGGGGACTAGCGGGAGGATATACGAGCAGTACTTC.

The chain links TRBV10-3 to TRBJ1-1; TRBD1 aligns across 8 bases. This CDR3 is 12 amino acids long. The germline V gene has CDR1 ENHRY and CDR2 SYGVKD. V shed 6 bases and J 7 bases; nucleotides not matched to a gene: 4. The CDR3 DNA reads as TGTGCCATCAGGGGTACAGGGGGTGAAGCTTTCTTT. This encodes CAIRGTGGEAFF.

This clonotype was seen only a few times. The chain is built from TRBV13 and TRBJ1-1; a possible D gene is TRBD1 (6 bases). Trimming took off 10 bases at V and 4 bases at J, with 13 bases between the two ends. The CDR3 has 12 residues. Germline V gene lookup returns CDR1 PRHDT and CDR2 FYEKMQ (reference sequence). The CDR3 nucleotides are TGTGCCATCTCACAGGGAGGCACTGAAGCTTTCTTT. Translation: CAISQGGTEAFF.

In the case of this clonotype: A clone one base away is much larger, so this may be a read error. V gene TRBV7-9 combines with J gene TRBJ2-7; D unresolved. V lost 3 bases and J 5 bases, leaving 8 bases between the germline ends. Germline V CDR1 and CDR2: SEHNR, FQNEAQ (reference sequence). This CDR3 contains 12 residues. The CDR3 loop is CASSLSYHEQYF. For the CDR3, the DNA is TGTGCCAGCAGCTTGAGCTACCACGAGCAGTACTTC.

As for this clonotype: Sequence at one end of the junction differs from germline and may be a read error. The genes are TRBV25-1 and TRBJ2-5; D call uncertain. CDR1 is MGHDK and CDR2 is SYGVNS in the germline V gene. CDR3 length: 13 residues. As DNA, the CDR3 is TGTGTCAGCAGCTTGGGCCCAGGAGAGACCCAGTACTTC. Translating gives CVSSLGPGETQYF.

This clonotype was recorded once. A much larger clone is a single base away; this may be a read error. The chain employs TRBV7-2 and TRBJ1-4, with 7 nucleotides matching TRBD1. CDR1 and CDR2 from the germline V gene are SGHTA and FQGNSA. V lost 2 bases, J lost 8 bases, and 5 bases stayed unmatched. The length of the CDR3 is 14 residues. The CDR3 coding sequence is TGTGCCAGCAGCTTACAGGGGGTTAGAGAAAAACTGTTTTTT. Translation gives CASSLQGVREKLFF.

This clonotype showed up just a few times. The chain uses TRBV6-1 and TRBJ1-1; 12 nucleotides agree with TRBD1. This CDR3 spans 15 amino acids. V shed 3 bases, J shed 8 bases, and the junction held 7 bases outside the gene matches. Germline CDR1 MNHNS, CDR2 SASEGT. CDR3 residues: CASSELGTGGWEAFF. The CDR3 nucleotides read TGTGCCAGCAGTGAGCTTGGGACAGGGGGCTGGGAAGCTTTCTTT.

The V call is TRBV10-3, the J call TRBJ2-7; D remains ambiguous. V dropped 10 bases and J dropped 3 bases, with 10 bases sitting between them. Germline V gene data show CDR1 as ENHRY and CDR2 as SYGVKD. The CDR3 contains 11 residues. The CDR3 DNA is TGTGCCACCGCGACCTTCTACGAGCAGTACTTC. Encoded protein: CATATFYEQYF.

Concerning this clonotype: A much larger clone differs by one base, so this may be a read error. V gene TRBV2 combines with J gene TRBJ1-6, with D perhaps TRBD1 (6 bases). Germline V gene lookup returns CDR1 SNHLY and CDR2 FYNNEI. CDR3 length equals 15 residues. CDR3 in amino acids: CASSEETGRNSPPHF. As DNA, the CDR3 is TGTGCCAGCAGTGAGGAAACAGGGAGGAATTCACCCCCCCACTTT.

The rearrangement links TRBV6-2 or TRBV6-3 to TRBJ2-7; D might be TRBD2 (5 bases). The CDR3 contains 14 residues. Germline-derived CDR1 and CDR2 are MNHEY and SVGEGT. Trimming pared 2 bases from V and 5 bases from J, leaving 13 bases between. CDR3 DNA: TGTGCCAGCAGTTACGGAGGCCTTGGGGACGAGCAGTACTTC. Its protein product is CASSYGGLGDEQYF.

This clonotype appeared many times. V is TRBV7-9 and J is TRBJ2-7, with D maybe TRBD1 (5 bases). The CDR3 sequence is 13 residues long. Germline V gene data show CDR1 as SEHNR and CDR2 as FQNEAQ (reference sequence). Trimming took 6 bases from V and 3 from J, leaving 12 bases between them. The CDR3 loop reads CASSWVQGYEQYF. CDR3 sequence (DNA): TGTGCCAGCAGTTGGGTCCAGGGCTACGAGCAGTACTTC.

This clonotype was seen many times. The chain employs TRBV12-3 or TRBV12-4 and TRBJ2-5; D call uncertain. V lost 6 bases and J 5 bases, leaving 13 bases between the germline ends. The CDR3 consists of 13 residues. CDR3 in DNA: TGTGCCAGCAGCCCTCCCGGCGGTGAGACCCAGTACTTC. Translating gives CASSPPGGETQYF.

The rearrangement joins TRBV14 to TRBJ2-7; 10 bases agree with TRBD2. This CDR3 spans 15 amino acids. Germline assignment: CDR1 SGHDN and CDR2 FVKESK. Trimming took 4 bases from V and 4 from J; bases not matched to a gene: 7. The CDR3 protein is CASSRSSGRKYEQYF. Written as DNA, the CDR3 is TGTGCCAGCAGCCGGAGTAGCGGGAGGAAGTACGAGCAGTACTTC.

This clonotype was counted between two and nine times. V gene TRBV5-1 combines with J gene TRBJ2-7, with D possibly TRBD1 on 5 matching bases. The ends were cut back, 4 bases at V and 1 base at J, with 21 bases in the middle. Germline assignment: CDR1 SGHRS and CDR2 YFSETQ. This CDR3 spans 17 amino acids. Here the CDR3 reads CASSLRATGVNSYEQYF. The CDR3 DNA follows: TGCGCCAGCAGCCTACGTGCAACAGGAGTGAATTCCTACGAGCAGTACTTC. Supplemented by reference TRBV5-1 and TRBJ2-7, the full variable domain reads KAGVTQTPRYLIKTRGQQVTLSCSPISGHRSVSWYQQTPGQGLQFLFEYFSETQRNKGNFPGRFSGRQFSNSRSEMNVSTLELGDSALYLCASSLRATGVNSYEQYFGPGTRLTVT.

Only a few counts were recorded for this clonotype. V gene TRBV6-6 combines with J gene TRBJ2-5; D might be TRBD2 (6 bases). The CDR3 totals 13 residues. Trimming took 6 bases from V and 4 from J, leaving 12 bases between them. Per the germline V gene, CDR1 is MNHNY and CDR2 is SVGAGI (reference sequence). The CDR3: CASSGGWGETQYF. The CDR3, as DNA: TGTGCCAGCAGCGGGGGTTGGGGAGAGACCCAGTACTTC.

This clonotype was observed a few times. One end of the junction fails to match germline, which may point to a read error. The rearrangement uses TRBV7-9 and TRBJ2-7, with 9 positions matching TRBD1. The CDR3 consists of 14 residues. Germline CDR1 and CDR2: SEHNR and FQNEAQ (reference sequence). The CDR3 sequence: CASSLGTGTHEQYF. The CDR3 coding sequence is TGCGCCAGCAGCTTGGGGACAGGGACTCACGAGCAGTACTTC.

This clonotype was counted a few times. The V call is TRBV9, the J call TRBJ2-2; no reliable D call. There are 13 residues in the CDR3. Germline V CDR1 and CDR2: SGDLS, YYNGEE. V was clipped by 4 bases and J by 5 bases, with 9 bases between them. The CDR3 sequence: CASSQVKTGELFF. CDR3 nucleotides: TGTGCCAGCAGCCAAGTTAAGACCGGGGAGCTGTTTTTT. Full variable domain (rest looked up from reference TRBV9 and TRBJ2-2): DSGVTQTPKHLITATGQRVTLRCSPRSGDLSVYWYQQSLDQGLQFLIQYYNGEERAKGNILERFSAQQFPDLHSELNLSSLELGDSALYFCASSQVKTGELFFGEGSRLTVL.

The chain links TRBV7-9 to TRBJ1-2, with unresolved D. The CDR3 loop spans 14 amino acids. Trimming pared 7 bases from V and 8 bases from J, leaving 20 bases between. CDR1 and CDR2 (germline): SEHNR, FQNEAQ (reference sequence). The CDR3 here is CASTGSFANRGYTF. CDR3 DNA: TGTGCCAGCACCGGGAGCTTCGCTAATCGGGGCTACACCTTC.

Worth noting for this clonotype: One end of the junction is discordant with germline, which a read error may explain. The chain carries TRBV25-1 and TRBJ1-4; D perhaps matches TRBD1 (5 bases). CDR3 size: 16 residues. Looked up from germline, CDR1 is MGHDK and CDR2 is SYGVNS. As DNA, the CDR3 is TGTGCCAGCGGTGACCCCGTCGGGCAGGGTGTGATAAAACTGTTTTTT. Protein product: CASGDPVGQGVIKLFF.

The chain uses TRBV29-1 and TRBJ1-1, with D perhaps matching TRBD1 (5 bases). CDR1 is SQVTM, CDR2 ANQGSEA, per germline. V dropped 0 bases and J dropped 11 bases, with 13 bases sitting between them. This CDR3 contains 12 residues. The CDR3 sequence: CSVEEKGAGAFF. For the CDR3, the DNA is TGCAGCGTTGAAGAGAAAGGGGCAGGCGCTTTCTTT.

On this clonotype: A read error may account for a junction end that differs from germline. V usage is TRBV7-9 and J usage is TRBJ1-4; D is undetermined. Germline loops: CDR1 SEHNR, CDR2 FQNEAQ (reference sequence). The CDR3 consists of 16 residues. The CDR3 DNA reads TGTGCCAGCAGCTCAAAAAAATCAGCAACTAGTGAAAAACTGTTTTTT. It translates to CASSSKKSATSEKLFF.

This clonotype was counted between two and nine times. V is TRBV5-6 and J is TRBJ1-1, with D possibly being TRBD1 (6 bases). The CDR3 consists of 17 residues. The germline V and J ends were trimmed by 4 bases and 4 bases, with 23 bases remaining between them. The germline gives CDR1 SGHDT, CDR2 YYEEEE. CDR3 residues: CASSPGAGSGRSTEAFF. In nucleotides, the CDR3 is TGTGCCAGCAGCCCGGGGGCCGGGAGCGGAAGGAGCACTGAAGCTTTCTTT.

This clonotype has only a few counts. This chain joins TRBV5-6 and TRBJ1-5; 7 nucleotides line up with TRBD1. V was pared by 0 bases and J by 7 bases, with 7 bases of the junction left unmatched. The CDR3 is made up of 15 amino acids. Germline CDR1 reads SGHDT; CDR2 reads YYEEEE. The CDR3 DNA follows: TGTGCCAGCAGCTTGGCGGGGGACAGTTGGCAGCCCCAGCATTTT. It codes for CASSLAGDSWQPQHF.

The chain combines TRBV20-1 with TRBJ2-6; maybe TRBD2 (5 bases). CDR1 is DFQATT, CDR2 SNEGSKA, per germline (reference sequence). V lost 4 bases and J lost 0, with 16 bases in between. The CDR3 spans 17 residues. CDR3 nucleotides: TGCAGTGCTAAGATGAGGGAGCTAATCTCTGGGGCCAACGTCCTGACTTTC. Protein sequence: CSAKMRELISGANVLTF.

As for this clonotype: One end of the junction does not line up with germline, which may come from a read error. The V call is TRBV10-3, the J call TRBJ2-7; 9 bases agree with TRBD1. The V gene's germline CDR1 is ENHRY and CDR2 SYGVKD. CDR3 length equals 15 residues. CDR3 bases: TGTGCCATCAGTGCCCGGACAGGGGACACCGGGGAGCTGTACTTC. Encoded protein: CAISARTGDTGELYF.

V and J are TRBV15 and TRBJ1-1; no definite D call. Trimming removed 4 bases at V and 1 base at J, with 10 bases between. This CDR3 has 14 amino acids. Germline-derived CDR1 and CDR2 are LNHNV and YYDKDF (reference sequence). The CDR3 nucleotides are TGTGCCACCAGCACCCATGCCGCGAACACTGAAGCTTTCTTT. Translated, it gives CATSTHAANTEAFF.